Reported below is one T cell receptor beta chain. The data belong to a study of blood T cell repertoires in COVID-19. The CDR3 covers 15 residues. From germline, CDR1 is MNHEY and CDR2 SMNVEV (reference sequence). V lost 6 bases to trimming and J lost 1 base, with 13 bases between them. Repertoires were generated with immunoSEQ multiplex PCR, while TCRdb's copy carries only in-frame clones and drops some. In the table there are roughly 340,000 clones, 80% to 90% of which are singletons. The rearrangement joins TRBV27 to TRBJ1-5; a weak D match, TRBD1 (6 bases). The sequencing sample was made of PBMCs or T cells enriched from blood (not recorded which). The receptor comes from a man aged 18-30 years who had recovered from COVID-19. The CDR3 spells CASRAPGVSNQPQHF. The CDR3 DNA sequence: TGTGCCAGCAGAGCCCCAGGGGTCAGCAATCAGCCCCAGCATTTT.